These T cell receptor beta chains were read from a single sample in a study of early T cells in non-severe SARS-CoV-2 infection. TCRdb called the 5' RACE reads again in MiXCR, with one record for every CDR3 protein. The table records more than 60,000 distinct CDR3 sequences, roughly 13% of them present only once. The sample comprised whole blood. The receptors here all came from an adult who was a healthcare worker with PCR-confirmed SARS-CoV-2 infection or an uninfected control (not recorded which). Each CDR3 is given with its conserved first and last residue. Fields, in order: D gene, V gene, J gene, clone size, CDR3 DNA, CDR3 protein. The D gene is left open where the match is weak. The size entry is marked missing in some rows and otherwise reads once, few, many or a size class.

>.|TRBV5-1|TRBJ2-1|few
TGCGCCAGCAGCTTGGCCGGGACTGTCAACAATGAGCAGTTCTTC
CASSLAGTVNNEQFF
>TRBD1|TRBV27|TRBJ2-5|.
TGTGCCAGCAGTATCCGGACAGGGAGGATGGAGACCCAGTACTTC
CASSIRTGRMETQYF
>TRBD1|TRBV7-6|TRBJ1-1|few
TGTGCCAGCAGCTTAGCGAGGACAGGGGGCACTGAAGCTTTCTTT
CASSLARTGGTEAFF
>.|TRBV2|TRBJ1-5|many
TGTGCCAGCAGTGGGCTGACAGCCGATCAGCCCCAGCATTTT
CASSGLTADQPQHF
>TRBD2|TRBV19|TRBJ2-1|.
TGTGCCAGTAGGCGATGGGCGGGAGGCCAGTACTACAATGAGCAGTTCTTC
CASRRWAGGQYYNEQFF
>.|TRBV29-1|TRBJ1-1|few
TGCAGCGTTATGGGGCTTCACAACACTGAAGCTTTCTTT
CSVMGLHNTEAFF
>.|TRBV14|TRBJ2-3|.
TGTGCCAGCAGTCCGCAGGGCGGTACGCAGTATTTT
CASSPQGGTQYF
>.|TRBV7-2|TRBJ2-1|.
TGTGCCAGCAGCTTGGGGAACAGGGTCGGTGAGCAGTTCTTC
CASSLGNRVGEQFF
>TRBD1|TRBV19|TRBJ1-2|few
TGTGCCAGTAGAGTTCCCGGACAGGGCAGAGGTGGCTACACCTTC
CASRVPGQGRGGYTF
>.|TRBV10-3|TRBJ2-7|many
TGTGCCATCAGTGATTCGGGGGCACCTTCCTACGAGCAGTACTTC
CAISDSGAPSYEQYF
>TRBD2|TRBV7-2|TRBJ2-3|few
TGTGCCAGCAGCCAAAATGGCGGGGGGTTTGCAGATACGCAGTATTTT
CASSQNGGGFADTQYF
>.|TRBV7-8|TRBJ1-2|few
TGTGCCAGCAGCGCCCGCCAAAGAGGCTATGGCTACACCTTC
CASSARQRGYGYTF
>.|TRBV18|TRBJ2-6|many
TGTGCCAGCTCACCGGCCACCGGCCTTTCCGGGGCCAACGTCCTGACTTTC
CASSPATGLSGANVLTF
>TRBD2|TRBV7-9|TRBJ2-5|few
TGTGCCAGCATCCCCGGGGGGGAAAACCAAGAGACCCAGTACTTC
CASIPGGENQETQYF
>TRBD1|TRBV12-3/TRBV12-4|TRBJ1-3|.
TGTGCCAGCAGCTGGGACAGGCTAGGGAACACCATATATTTT
CASSWDRLGNTIYF
>TRBD2|TRBV6-2/TRBV6-3|TRBJ2-1|.
TGTGCCAGCAGTCCCGGACTAGCGGGGACCAATGAGCAGTTCTTC
CASSPGLAGTNEQFF
>.|TRBV7-8|TRBJ2-3|many
TGTGCCAGCAGTTCAGGGGCTAGCACAGATACGCAGTATTTT
CASSSGASTDTQYF
>TRBD1|TRBV28|TRBJ2-5|few
TGTGCCAGCAGTTTTTGGGACAGGGGGCCTAAAGAGACCCAGTACTTC
CASSFWDRGPKETQYF
>TRBD1|TRBV5-1|TRBJ2-1|many
TGCGCCAGCAGCAGAGGGACAGGGGGATTGAATGAGCAGTTCTTC
CASSRGTGGLNEQFF
>.|TRBV11-2|TRBJ2-7|few
TGTGCCAGCAGCTTAGTGTCCCGAGTAACGGGTGAGCAGTACTTC
CASSLVSRVTGEQYF
>TRBD1|TRBV5-4|TRBJ2-3|.
TGTGCCAGCAGCCCCCCACCGGGACAGCCTAGCACAGATACGCAGTATTTT
CASSPPPGQPSTDTQYF
>.|TRBV5-1|TRBJ2-3|.
TGCGCCAGCAGCTTGGCCTGGGGGGCTAGCATAGATACGCAGTATTTT
CASSLAWGASIDTQYF
>TRBD2|TRBV29-1|TRBJ2-3|many
TGCAGCGTGGGCCCAACTAGCGGGGATAGCACAGATACGCAGTATTTT
CSVGPTSGDSTDTQYF
>TRBD2|TRBV12-3/TRBV12-4|TRBJ2-1|.
TGTGCCAGCAACCCGACTAGCGGGAGGGATGAGCAGTTCTTC
CASNPTSGRDEQFF
>TRBD2|TRBV7-6|TRBJ2-7|few
TGTGCCAGCAGCCCAGCGGGAGGGCCGGGTGAGCAGTACTTC
CASSPAGGPGEQYF
>TRBD1|TRBV20-1|TRBJ2-2|many
TGCAGTGCTAGGACAGGGGGGACCGGGGAGCTGTTTTTT
CSARTGGTGELFF
>.|TRBV27|TRBJ2-1|few
TGTGCCAGCAGGTACAGGGTAACCTACAATGAGCAGTTCTTC
CASRYRVTYNEQFF
>TRBD2|TRBV14|TRBJ2-1|.
TGTGCCAGCAGCGGAGTCCCAGGGCTAGCGGGAGGCCGCTCCTACAATGAGCAGTTCTTC
CASSGVPGLAGGRSYNEQFF